A single sample is the source of the 17 T cell receptor beta chains below, sequenced in a study of blood T cell repertoires in COVID-19. Profiling relied on immunoSEQ multiplex PCR, and the TCRdb table lists in-frame clones only, not all of them. The repertoire holds approximately 200,000 clones, more than 75% seen once, with approximately 6% in the top ten. Material for sequencing was peripheral blood. The receptors stem from a man between 60 and 75 years old who had recovered from COVID-19.

This sequence joins TRBV5-6 and TRBJ1-1; TRBD1 matches 9 bases. The CDR3 loop spans 17 amino acids. V lost 0 bases, J lost 0 bases, and 6 bases stayed unmatched. Germline CDR1 SGHDT, CDR2 YYEEEE. The CDR3: CASSLGGTGRVNTEAFF. Here the CDR3 DNA reads TGTGCCAGCAGCTTGGGTGGGACAGGGAGGGTGAACACTGAAGCTTTCTTT.

In nucleotides, the CDR3 is TGTGCCAGCAGCGTAGAGGGACTATCGATCAATGAGCAGTTCTTC. This gives the protein CASSVEGLSINEQFF. The J gene is TRBJ2-1, the V gene TRBV9; 7 positions agree with TRBD2. V shed 0 bases, J shed 6 bases, and the junction held 6 bases outside the gene matches. From germline, CDR1 is SGDLS and CDR2 YYNGEE. The CDR3 has 15 amino acids.

This clone was recorded a few times. The chain combines TRBV9 with TRBJ2-3; 8 bases fit TRBD2. V trimming: 3 bases; J trimming: 0 bases; junction bases outside the gene matches: 6. The CDR3 sequence is 16 residues long. Germline CDR1 and CDR2: SGDLS and YYNGEE. The CDR3 DNA sequence: TGTGCCAGCAGCGCAACCGGGACTAGAAGCACAGATACGCAGTATTTT. It specifies CASSATGTRSTDTQYF.

This clone was observed a few times. This CDR3 is CASSYEQGGDGYTF. The CDR3 region has the DNA TGTGCCAGCAGCTATGAACAGGGGGGAGATGGCTACACCTTC. The rearrangement joins TRBV7-8 to TRBJ1-2; 8 nucleotides line up with TRBD1. The V segment lost 4 bases and the J segment 6 bases; nucleotides outside the gene matches: 7. Germline V CDR1 and CDR2: SGHVS, FQNEAQ. The CDR3 contains 14 residues.

This clone came up once. The V and J genes are TRBV20-1 and TRBJ2-3; no firm D call. This CDR3 is built from 11 residues. Germline values: CDR1 DFQATT, CDR2 SNEGSKA (reference sequence). Trimming removed 2 bases from V and 5 bases from J, with 5 bases in between. CDR3 sequence (DNA): TGCAGTGCTAGACCCAAAGATACGCAGTATTTT. Residues: CSARPKDTQYF.

The V call is TRBV7-2, the J call TRBJ2-1; D unclear. V was cut by 5 bases and J by 0 bases, with 11 bases left in between. There are 15 residues in the CDR3. Germline assignment: CDR1 SGHTA and CDR2 FQGNSA. CDR3 in DNA: TGTGCCAGCAGCCCCACTCCTACCTCCTACAATGAGCAGTTCTTC. This encodes CASSPTPTSYNEQFF.

A remark on this clone: The junction departs from the called germline gene at one end, perhaps through a read error. The chain carries TRBV28 and TRBJ1-1, with no clear D. CDR1 is MDHEN, CDR2 SYDVKM, per germline. The CDR3 length is 11 residues. Written as DNA, the CDR3 is TGTGCCAGCAGTTTTAACAGTGAAGCTTTCTTT. Translating it yields CASSFNSEAFF.

V and J are TRBV15 and TRBJ1-3, with D perhaps matching TRBD1 (6 bases). The CDR3 contains 14 residues. CDR1 and CDR2 from the germline V gene are LNHNV and YYDKDF (reference sequence). The V and J ends lost 6 bases and 1 base respectively, with 10 bases between them. The CDR3 protein is CATRNRGSGNTIYF. The DNA of the CDR3 is TGTGCCACCAGGAATAGGGGGTCTGGAAACACCATATATTTT.

This chain uses TRBV7-2 with TRBJ2-3, with 10 bases fitting TRBD2. V gave up 1 base and J gave up 3 bases; unmatched junction bases: 7. Germline V lookup: CDR1 SGHTA, CDR2 FQGNSA. This CDR3 contains 17 residues. The CDR3 loop is CASSLGASSGGTDTQYF. In DNA, the CDR3 is TGTGCCAGCAGCTTAGGGGCATCTAGCGGGGGAACAGATACGCAGTATTTT.

V and J are TRBV3-1 (or the pseudogene TRBV3-2) and TRBJ2-7; 7 bases are a match to TRBD2. V lost 0 bases and J lost 5; bases outside the gene matches: 13. The CDR3 spans 17 residues. The germline V gene has CDR1 LGHDT and CDR2 YNNKEL (reference sequence). Here the CDR3 reads CASSQDPSGAGIDEQYF. Here the CDR3 DNA reads TGTGCCAGCAGCCAAGATCCCTCGGGAGCGGGAATCGACGAGCAGTACTTC.

V usage is TRBV21-1 and J usage is TRBJ2-2; TRBD1 reflects the table's D call only, with no check against the DNA. TRBV21-1 is a documented pseudogene. This CDR3 spans 14 amino acids. The CDR3 protein is CASSSDREVGELFF. CDR3 nucleotides: TGTGCCAGCAGCTCAGACAGGGAGGTCGGGGAGCTGTTTTTT.

The count of this clone is one. The CDR3 protein is CASSPGQDNQPQHF. CDR3 nucleotide sequence: TGTGCCAGCAGTCCGGGACAGGACAATCAGCCCCAGCATTTT. The V call is TRBV2, the J call TRBJ1-5; 8 bases are a match to TRBD1. Unmatched junction bases numbered 3, after V lost 5 bases and J lost 3 bases. The CDR3 length is 14 residues. Germline loops: CDR1 SNHLY, CDR2 FYNNEI.

This clone occurred a few times. The chain uses TRBV10-2 and TRBJ2-7, with 7 bases matching TRBD1. The CDR3 spans 14 residues. J was trimmed by 0 bases and V by 6 bases; bases with no gene match: 5. CDR1 and CDR2 (germline): WSHSY, SAAADI. CDR3 region: CASSVTGASYEQYF. The CDR3 DNA reads TGCGCCAGCAGCGTCACAGGGGCCTCCTACGAGCAGTACTTC.

The rearrangement uses TRBV5-8 and TRBJ1-1; 7 positions agree with TRBD1. The V gene's germline CDR1 is SGHTS and CDR2 YDEGEE. The CDR3 length is 15 residues. The V gene end was trimmed by 4 bases and the J gene end by 1 base; junction bases not matched to a gene: 7. This CDR3 is CASSEGQTTNTEAFF. The CDR3 nucleotides are TGTGCCAGCAGCGAGGGACAGACCACGAACACTGAAGCTTTCTTT.

This chain joins TRBV27 and TRBJ2-1; 9 nucleotides line up with TRBD1. The length of the CDR3 is 14 residues. The ends lost 8 bases at V and 3 bases at J; junction bases unmatched: 5. Germline lookup yields CDR1 MNHEY and CDR2 SMNVEV (reference sequence). The CDR3 DNA follows: TGTGCCAGCGACCGGGACAGGGTCTACAATGAGCAGTTCTTC. It specifies CASDRDRVYNEQFF.

This clone has more than one count but fewer than ten. The V and J genes are TRBV11-3 and TRBJ2-1; a possible D gene is TRBD1 (5 bases). V shed 7 bases and J shed 0 bases, with 19 bases lying between them. Germline V gene lookup returns CDR1 SGHNT and CDR2 YENEEA. This CDR3 has 17 amino acids. Written as DNA, the CDR3 is TGTGCCAGCACCAGAACTCAGGGCCTTAGCTCCTACAATGAGCAGTTCTTC. Protein: CASTRTQGLSSYNEQFF.

The rearrangement links TRBV7-6 to TRBJ2-5; 9 nucleotides match TRBD1. Losses at the gene ends were 5 bases for V and 4 bases for J; bases not matched to a gene: 5. Germline V gene data show CDR1 as SGHVS and CDR2 as FNYEAQ. This CDR3 is built from 14 residues. The CDR3 DNA is TGTGCCAGCAGCATCGGACAGGGGCGAGAGACCCAGTACTTC. Protein sequence: CASSIGQGRETQYF.